This TCR beta chain derives from a study of cytomegalovirus exposure and HLA in healthy donors. Study context: Researchers found that roughly 80% of over 350 genotyped donors fell within the Caucasian-associated ancestry cluster.

This CDR3 spans 16 amino acids. Trimming took 0 bases from V and 0 from J, leaving 11 bases between them. Germline assignment: CDR1 LNHDA and CDR2 SQIVND (reference sequence). Study-level findings and limits: According to a later analysis, most TCR beta chains associated with CMV appeared HLA-restricted.

Amplification used 60 Vbeta primers and 13 Jbeta primers. Here immunoSEQ multiplex PCR was the method, and the copy in TCRdb shows in-frame clones only, minus some. The sample has 160,000 or so clones; around 82% are singletons. As concerns this clone: The antigen is unknown.

Sequencing was done on a sample of PBMCs. The chain combines TRBV19 with TRBJ1-1; no clear D gene. The sequence was obtained from a man aged 35-49 years in good health and CMV-seronegative. The CDR3 sequence: CASSIDPNSMNTEAFF. CDR3 DNA: TGTGCCAGTAGTATAGACCCGAACTCAATGAACACTGAAGCTTTCTTT.